These 16 T cell receptor beta chains were all obtained from the same sample, sequenced in a study of T-cell memory formation after mild COVID-19. MiXCR, run by TCRdb on the 5' RACE reads, gives a single entry per CDR3 protein. The table has 350,000 to 500,000 distinct CDR3 sequences, about a quarter seen once. The sample comprised PBMCs or a T cell subset sorted from them (not recorded which). Every receptor here comes from an adult woman who had mild COVID-19 (a few samples of this study predate the infection). Cell type and time point are not known.

This clonotype has only a few counts. This sequence joins TRBV12-3 or TRBV12-4 and TRBJ1-2, with D perhaps matching TRBD1 (5 bases). The CDR3 covers 14 residues. Trimming stripped 5 bases from V and 8 bases from J, with 18 bases between. In DNA form, the CDR3 reads TGTGCCAGCAGTCCGGGGACGGACCGACGGGGCTACACCTTC. Encoded protein: CASSPGTDRRGYTF.

The chain links TRBV7-9 to TRBJ1-1; 9 bases are shared with TRBD1. V trimming: 2 bases; J trimming: 0 bases; junction bases outside the gene matches: 1. This CDR3 is 15 amino acids long. Germline loops: CDR1 SEHNR, CDR2 FQNEAQ (reference sequence). CDR3 in DNA: TGTGCCAGCAGCTTATGGACAGGGGTGAACACTGAAGCTTTCTTT. Its translation: CASSLWTGVNTEAFF.

The CDR3 DNA follows: TGTGCCAGCAGCTTAGCCTCCCATACCCAAGAGACCCAGTACTTC. Its protein product is CASSLASHTQETQYF. This chain joins TRBV11-3 and TRBJ2-5; the D is unclear. This CDR3 has 15 amino acids. With 1 base removed from V and 1 base from J, the gap between germline ends came to 10 bases. Germline V gives CDR1 SGHNT, CDR2 YENEEA.

The chain uses TRBV6-2 or TRBV6-3 and TRBJ2-7, with D possibly matching TRBD1 (6 bases). In germline, CDR1 is MNHEY, CDR2 SVGEGT. This CDR3 is built from 16 residues. Trimming took off 1 base at V and 2 bases at J, with 15 bases between the two ends. For the CDR3, the DNA is TGTGCCAGCAGTTACTGGGTGGGGGACATCACCTACGAGCAGTACTTC. Amino acids: CASSYWVGDITYEQYF.

In this sample, this clonotype turned up a few times. V and J are TRBV15 and TRBJ2-3, with D possibly being TRBD1 (6 bases). The ends were cut back, 5 bases at V and 1 base at J, with 16 bases in the middle. Germline CDR1 and CDR2: LNHNV and YYDKDF (reference sequence). This CDR3 spans 16 amino acids. The CDR3 nucleotides are TGTGCCACCAGCCCCCAGGGGCGGCGGGGCACAGATACGCAGTATTTT. It encodes CATSPQGRRGTDTQYF.

This clonotype was counted a single time. The CDR3 sequence: CASSEAGGSYGYTF. CDR3 DNA sequence: TGTGCCAGCAGTGAGGCAGGGGGCTCCTATGGCTACACCTTC. V usage is TRBV25-1 and J usage is TRBJ1-2; 8 bases match TRBD1. CDR1 and CDR2 from the germline V gene are MGHDK and SYGVNS. The CDR3 totals 14 residues. The V segment lost 3 bases and the J segment 4 bases; nucleotides outside the gene matches: 4.

This chain uses TRBV2 with TRBJ1-1, with D possibly matching TRBD1 (5 bases). The CDR3 covers 19 residues. Trimming removed 6 bases at V and 2 bases at J, with 28 bases between. Germline assignment: CDR1 SNHLY and CDR2 FYNNEI. The DNA for the CDR3 is TGTGCCAGCAGCCGGCCGTTAGAAAAGCACGGGGCAGATAACACTGAAGCTTTCTTT. It is translated as CASSRPLEKHGADNTEAFF.

CDR3 sequence: CASSRGTSGGNEQFF. The CDR3 nucleotides read TGTGCCAGCAGCCGCGGGACTAGCGGGGGTAATGAGCAGTTCTTC. The chain uses TRBV4-2 and TRBJ2-1; 14 bases map to TRBD2. Germline V gives CDR1 LGHNA, CDR2 YNFKEQ. The CDR3 spans 15 residues. Germline trimming cut 4 bases from V and 7 bases from J; bases unmatched to any gene: 3.

This CDR3 is CASSLEVYPPEAFF. CDR3 in DNA: TGTGCCAGCAGCTTGGAAGTATACCCCCCTGAAGCTTTCTTT. V gene TRBV5-5 combines with J gene TRBJ1-1; D uncertain. CDR3 size: 14 residues. V lost 0 bases and J 6 bases, leaving 12 bases between the germline ends. Germline V CDR1 and CDR2: SGHKS, YYEKEE (reference sequence).

J is TRBJ1-5 and V is TRBV20-1, with D unresolved. Germline V gives CDR1 DFQATT, CDR2 SNEGSKA (reference sequence). The CDR3 sequence is 14 residues long. V lost 4 bases to trimming and J lost 6 bases, with 16 bases between them. The CDR3 sequence is CSATPAGDIQPQHF. CDR3 nucleotides: TGCAGTGCTACCCCCGCGGGAGATATTCAGCCCCAGCATTTT.

V is TRBV9 and J is TRBJ1-1; TRBD1 agrees at 12 bases. Germline CDR1 reads SGDLS; CDR2 reads YYNGEE. The trim removed 0 bases at V and 8 bases at J, leaving 2 bases unmatched. This CDR3 contains 14 residues. CDR3 DNA sequence: TGTGCCAGCAGCGTAGTTGGGACAGGGGGCGAAGCTTTCTTT. Translating gives CASSVVGTGGEAFF.

This rearrangement joins TRBV7-9 to TRBJ2-5; D ambiguous. The CDR3 is 13 residues long. V lost 1 base and J 5 bases, leaving 8 bases between the germline ends. Germline CDR1 is SEHNR and CDR2 is FQNEAQ (reference sequence). The CDR3 reads CASSLGSSETQYF. In DNA, the CDR3 is TGTGCCAGCAGCTTAGGCAGTTCGGAGACCCAGTACTTC.

This clonotype came up a few times. The V gene is TRBV12-3 or TRBV12-4, the J gene TRBJ1-2; no clear D gene. This CDR3 has 13 amino acids. Trimming shortened V by 4 bases and J by 2 bases, and 8 bases separated the two germline ends. CDR3 region: CASSYQENYGYTF. CDR3 DNA sequence: TGTGCCAGCAGTTACCAGGAGAACTATGGCTACACCTTC.

This chain connects TRBV5-1 to TRBJ1-1; no reliable D call. V was shortened by 4 bases and J by 0 bases, with 7 bases between the two germline ends. The CDR3 sequence is 13 residues long. Germline-derived CDR1 and CDR2 are SGHRS and YFSETQ. CDR3 region: CASSPQLNTEAFF. In DNA, the CDR3 is TGCGCCAGCAGCCCCCAACTGAACACTGAAGCTTTCTTT. Full variable domain (outside the CDR3, taken from reference TRBV5-1 and TRBJ1-1): KAGVTQTPRYLIKTRGQQVTLSCSPISGHRSVSWYQQTPGQGLQFLFEYFSETQRNKGNFPGRFSGRQFSNSRSEMNVSTLELGDSALYLCASSPQLNTEAFFGQGTRLTVV.

The chain combines TRBV5-1 with TRBJ1-1; TRBD1 aligns across 10 bases. The CDR3 runs to 16 residues. Germline-derived CDR1 and CDR2 are SGHRS and YFSETQ. V was pared by 3 bases and J by 4 bases, with 9 bases of the junction left unmatched. CDR3 in DNA: TGCGCCAGCAGCTCCGGGACAGGGGAGAGTAGCACTGAAGCTTTCTTT. Protein: CASSSGTGESSTEAFF.

This chain joins TRBV7-3 and TRBJ2-4; D may correspond to TRBD1 or TRBD2 (6 bases each). V lost 5 bases, J lost 8 bases, and 19 bases lay in between. CDR1 SGHTA and CDR2 FQGTGA come from the germline V gene. CDR3 length: 15 amino acids. The CDR3 DNA is TGTGCCAGCAGCCCCCTAGGGGGGCCTGGGGACATTCAGTACTTC. This encodes CASSPLGGPGDIQYF.